This T cell receptor beta chain comes out of a study of blood T cell repertoires in COVID-19. Study context: Acute-phase and convalescent COVID-19 samples originated in the United States, Italy and Spain. Sample material is recorded as cDNA or gDNA derived from T cells, B-cell-depleted T cells, or PBMCs.

Germline CDR1 and CDR2: SGHRS and YFSETQ. The ends were cut back, 0 bases at V and 3 bases at J, with 12 bases in the middle. The CDR3 extends over 16 amino acids. Per the authors' pipeline: Researchers report that nucleated cell counts were estimated from reference gene primer amplification. This table comes from immunoSEQ multiplex PCR, and its TCRdb copy is limited to in-frame clones, with some not included. The D gene and trimming were derived from the DNA, and the V and J assignments and clone size from that table. The sample shows 160,000 or so clones, more than 75% of them seen only once. This clone was seen just once.

The source of this sequence is a man aged 35-49 years with acute or convalescent COVID-19. Sample: peripheral blood. This chain connects TRBV5-1 to TRBJ2-2; TRBD1 is a possible D gene (5 bases). The CDR3, as DNA: TGCGCCAGCAGCTTGGGATATACAGGACACACCGGGGAGCTGTTTTTT. Translated: CASSLGYTGHTGELFF.